A single sample is the source of the 5 T cell receptor beta chains below, sequenced in a study of memory CD4+ T cells and cytomegalovirus serostatus. Some clones are missing from TCRdb's copy, which holds only in-frame ones; the method was immunoSEQ multiplex PCR. The sample shows some 45,000 clones, roughly 74% of them seen only once. Single viable CD3+CD4+CD8-CD45RO+ cells were sorted as the memory CD4+ T cells. The sequenced sample was memory CD4+ T cells from blood. These receptors came from an adult in good health and CMV-seropositive.

This chain links TRBV9 with TRBJ2-1; TRBD1 agrees at 7 bases. Germline V gives CDR1 SGDLS, CDR2 YYNGEE. V shed 4 bases, J shed 5 bases, and the junction held 9 bases outside the gene matches. The CDR3 spans 15 residues. The CDR3 here is CASSLLEGADNEQFF. DNA of the CDR3: TGTGCCAGCAGCCTCCTCGAGGGGGCGGACAATGAGCAGTTCTTC.

V gene TRBV5-1 combines with J gene TRBJ1-4; D not resolved. Trimming cost V 5 bases and J 2 bases, with 10 bases left between them. This CDR3 region has 14 residues. Germline V gene lookup returns CDR1 SGHRS and CDR2 YFSETQ. The CDR3 sequence is CASREGPTNEKLFF. CDR3 in DNA: TGCGCCAGCAGGGAGGGTCCGACTAATGAAAAACTGTTTTTT.

The J gene is TRBJ2-1, the V gene TRBV19; TRBD2 matches 9 bases. Germline-derived CDR1 and CDR2 are LNHDA and SQIVND (reference sequence). This CDR3 comprises 15 residues. The junction had 6 bases not matched to a gene; V was cut back by 5 bases and J by 4 bases. The CDR3 DNA is TGTGCCAGTAGTTCCATAGCGGGGGAGTACAATGAGCAGTTCTTC. As protein: CASSSIAGEYNEQFF.

The V gene is TRBV6-5, the J gene TRBJ2-3; no definite D call. CDR1 MNHEY and CDR2 SVGAGI come from the germline V gene. Trimming stripped 3 bases from V and 2 bases from J, with 9 bases between. The CDR3 spans 14 residues. In DNA, the CDR3 is TGTGCCAGCAGTTATGGCAGGTCCACAGATACGCAGTATTTT. Residues: CASSYGRSTDTQYF.

The rearrangement joins TRBV5-8 to TRBJ2-7; TRBD1 matches 10 bases. Trimming at V came to 4 bases and at J to 2 bases, leaving 6 bases not matched to a gene. This CDR3 is built from 15 residues. Germline-derived CDR1 and CDR2 are SGHTS and YDEGEE. This CDR3 is CASSLETGGPYEQYF. The CDR3 coding sequence is TGTGCCAGCAGCCTGGAGACAGGGGGCCCCTACGAGCAGTACTTC.